Each of the 28 T cell receptor beta chains below was sequenced from the same sample in a study of OX40 agonist ivuxolimab in advanced cancers. Clones were read by immunoSEQ multiplex PCR, and TCRdb kept only the in-frame ones, dropping some. The sample includes about 68,000 clones, roughly nine tenths seen only once; the top ten take under 0.4%. The sequencing used CD4+ or CD8+ T cells sorted from blood, collected in a trial of the OX40 agonist ivuxolimab. These receptors came from an adult with an advanced solid tumor such as melanoma, head and neck, liver or kidney cancer.

This clone appeared once. The J gene is TRBJ1-1, the V gene TRBV29-1, with 8 bases fitting TRBD1. V trimming: 4 bases; J trimming: 5 bases; junction bases outside the gene matches: 6. CDR1 and CDR2 (germline): SQVTM, ANQGSEA. This CDR3 has 13 residues. Here the CDR3 reads CSVGPDRGTEAFF. CDR3 nucleotides: TGCAGCGTTGGCCCCGACAGGGGTACTGAAGCTTTCTTT.

The chain uses TRBV29-1 and TRBJ2-3; 7 nucleotides agree with TRBD1. The CDR3 has 16 amino acids. V lost 6 bases and J lost 1; bases outside the gene matches: 13. CDR1 is SQVTM, CDR2 ANQGSEA, per germline. The CDR3 reads CSVAGGQAAGTDTQYF. CDR3 in DNA: TGCAGCGTAGCTGGTGGACAGGCGGCCGGCACAGATACGCAGTATTTT.

The gene calls are TRBV14 and TRBJ1-1; 10 bases match TRBD1. The V and J ends lost 2 bases and 5 bases, in that order; junction bases with no gene match: 8. Germline assignment: CDR1 SGHDN and CDR2 FVKESK. This CDR3 has 16 amino acids. The CDR3 loop reads CASSQFGQGVRTEAFF. The CDR3 DNA follows: TGTGCCAGCAGCCAATTTGGACAGGGGGTTCGAACTGAAGCTTTCTTT.

This chain uses TRBV30 with TRBJ1-5; 12 nucleotides match TRBD1. The CDR3 runs 19 residues. J lost 1 base, V lost 1 base, and 11 bases had no gene match. Germline CDR1 GTSNPN, CDR2 SVGIG (reference sequence). The chain's CDR3 is CAWSGRVSGTGGSNQPQHF. The CDR3 bases are TGTGCCTGGAGTGGTCGAGTCTCCGGGACAGGGGGCAGCAATCAGCCCCAGCATTTT.

The CDR3 spells CASSEPREGLGNYNEQFF. CDR3 sequence (DNA): TGCGCCAGCAGTGAGCCCCGGGAGGGACTAGGGAACTACAATGAGCAGTTCTTC. This rearrangement joins TRBV10-1 to TRBJ2-1, with 8 bases fitting TRBD2. Looked up from germline, CDR1 is WNHNN and CDR2 is SYGVQD (reference sequence). CDR3 size: 18 residues. V lost 2 bases and J lost 3; bases outside the gene matches: 12.

In DNA, the CDR3 is TGTGCCAGCAGTTACTCGGTCGGGGGCAATGAGCAGTTCTTC. Translating gives CASSYSVGGNEQFF. The chain joins TRBV6-5 to TRBJ2-1; tentatively, D is TRBD2 (6 bases). Trimming took off 0 bases at V and 6 bases at J, with 9 bases between the two ends. CDR1 and CDR2 (germline): MNHEY, SVGAGI. The CDR3 extends over 14 amino acids.

CDR3 DNA sequence: TGTGCCAGCAGCTTTAGCGGGAGACGCACAGATACGCAGTATTTT. This codes for CASSFSGRRTDTQYF. The chain employs TRBV11-2 and TRBJ2-3, with 9 bases that match TRBD2. The CDR3 extends over 15 amino acids. Unmatched junction bases numbered 2, after V lost 3 bases and J lost 1 base. Germline V CDR1 and CDR2: SGHAT, FQNNGV.

CDR3 sequence: CASSIRTRDGRYQETQYF. Written as DNA, the CDR3 is TGTGCCAGCAGCATTCGAACCCGGGACGGAAGGTACCAAGAGACCCAGTACTTC. The chain recombines TRBV21-1 with TRBJ2-5. TRBV21-1 is reported as a pseudogene. This CDR3 spans 18 amino acids.

This chain connects TRBV30 to TRBJ2-1; TRBD2 matches at 11 bases. With V trimmed by 0 bases and J by 6 bases, 4 bases remained unmatched. Germline values: CDR1 GTSNPN, CDR2 SVGIG (reference sequence). CDR3 size: 15 residues. The CDR3 region is CAWSVSLAGGNEQFF. The CDR3 nucleotides read TGTGCCTGGAGTGTATCTCTAGCGGGAGGCAATGAGCAGTTCTTC. The entire variable domain, with the rest obtained from reference TRBV30 and TRBJ2-1, is as follows: SQTIHQWPATLVQPVGSPLSLECTVEGTSNPNLYWYRQAAGRGLQLLFYSVGIGQISSEVPQNLSASRPQDRQFILSSKKLLLSDSGFYLCAWSVSLAGGNEQFFGPGTRLTVL.

The chain couples TRBV11-2 to TRBJ1-2, with 7 nucleotides matching TRBD1. Germline assignment: CDR1 SGHAT and CDR2 FQNNGV. The trim removed 5 bases at V and 1 base at J, leaving 4 bases unmatched. The CDR3 totals 14 residues. This CDR3 reads CASSQGTVNYGYTF. CDR3 nucleotide sequence: TGTGCCAGCAGCCAGGGGACAGTTAACTATGGCTACACCTTC.

The chain's CDR3 is CASTVRLAGGPGREQFF. The DNA for the CDR3 is TGTGCCAGCACAGTCCGACTAGCGGGAGGGCCTGGTCGTGAGCAGTTCTTC. The rearrangement links TRBV27 to TRBJ2-1, with 14 bases fitting TRBD2. The junction had 14 bases not matched to a gene; V was cut back by 7 bases and J by 9 bases. The CDR3 is 17 amino acids. Germline CDR1 and CDR2: MNHEY and SMNVEV (reference sequence).

The V and J genes are TRBV6-1 and TRBJ2-2; tentative D call: TRBD2 (6 bases). CDR3 length: 14 residues. Trimming removed 8 bases at V and 9 bases at J, with 19 bases between. Per the germline V gene, CDR1 is MNHNS and CDR2 is SASEGT. CDR3 region: CASRPGAGNWELFF. The CDR3 DNA is TGTGCCAGCCGGCCGGGTGCGGGGAACTGGGAGCTGTTTTTT.

This chain joins TRBV15 and TRBJ2-1; D not certain. This CDR3 is built from 16 residues. V was pared by 5 bases and J by 6 bases, with 20 bases between. CDR1 and CDR2 (germline): LNHNV, YYDKDF (reference sequence). CDR3 sequence: CATSRPGSGKPNEQFF. The DNA for the CDR3 is TGTGCCACCAGCCGTCCCGGATCCGGAAAACCCAATGAGCAGTTCTTC.

The V gene is TRBV19, the J gene TRBJ2-1, with D possibly matching TRBD2 (5 bases). The germline gives CDR1 LNHDA, CDR2 SQIVND (reference sequence). V was shortened by 3 bases and J by 6 bases, with 12 bases between the two germline ends. This CDR3 is built from 14 residues. The CDR3 DNA sequence: TGTGCCAGTAGTATTGAGAGAGGGCCCAATGAGCAGTTCTTC. It codes for CASSIERGPNEQFF.

J is TRBJ2-2 and V is TRBV5-6; D gene ambiguous. In germline, CDR1 is SGHDT, CDR2 YYEEEE. Between the trimmed V and J ends, which lost 3 bases and 4 bases, there was a span of 19 bases. CDR3 length: 17 residues. CDR3 DNA sequence: TGTGCCAGCAGCTCCCCGATTTCGTTTGTCTCCACCGGGGAGCTGTTTTTT. Its protein is CASSSPISFVSTGELFF. Based on the CDR3 plus reference TRBV5-6 and TRBJ2-2, the full variable domain is DAGVTQSPTHLIKTRGQQVTLRCSPKSGHDTVSWYQQALGQGPQFIFQYYEEEERQRGNFPDRFSGHQFPNYSSELNVNALLLGDSALYLCASSSPISFVSTGELFFGEGSRLTVL.

The genes are TRBV10-2 and TRBJ2-4; 14 bases match TRBD2. After removal of 2 bases from V and 0 bases from J, the junction contained 6 bases not matched to a gene. Germline V CDR1 and CDR2: WSHSY, SAAADI. CDR3 length: 19 amino acids. Here the CDR3 reads CASSETGLAGELAKNIQYF. The CDR3 DNA is TGCGCCAGCAGTGAGACGGGACTAGCGGGAGAGCTAGCCAAAAACATTCAGTACTTC.

The chain links TRBV15 to TRBJ2-1; D is unresolved. The germline V gene encodes CDR1 LNHNV and CDR2 YYDKDF (reference sequence). CDR3 size: 15 residues. Between the trimmed V and J ends, which lost 0 bases and 3 bases, there was a span of 9 bases. Here the CDR3 reads CATSREGRFYNEQFF. CDR3 bases: TGTGCCACCAGCAGAGAAGGTAGATTCTACAATGAGCAGTTCTTC.

The genes are TRBV14 and TRBJ1-1, with D tentatively TRBD1 (6 bases). CDR1 and CDR2 from the germline V gene are SGHDN and FVKESK. This CDR3 is 14 amino acids long. Trimming stripped 3 bases from V and 4 bases from J, with 12 bases between. The CDR3 here is CASSHRGWGTEAFF. The CDR3 nucleotides are TGTGCCAGCAGCCACAGGGGCTGGGGCACTGAAGCTTTCTTT.

The gene calls are TRBV6-1 and TRBJ2-1; D unclear. V was clipped by 8 bases and J by 1 base, with 6 bases between them. The CDR3 is 12 amino acids. Per germline, CDR1 MNHNS and CDR2 SASEGT. The CDR3 coding sequence is TGTGCCAGCCTTAAATCCTACAATGAGCAGTTCTTC. The encoded protein is CASLKSYNEQFF.

The chain is built from TRBV2 and TRBJ1-1; TRBD1 might be the D (5 bases). V gave up 5 bases and J gave up 8 bases, with 9 bases separating them. Germline CDR1 and CDR2: SNHLY and FYNNEI. The CDR3 sequence is 11 residues long. In nucleotides, the CDR3 is TGTGCCAGCAGTTCCCGGGACGAAGCTTTCTTT. It is translated as CASSSRDEAFF.

The chain carries TRBV5-1 and TRBJ1-6; no reliable D call. Trimming stripped 4 bases from V and 5 bases from J, with 13 bases between. Germline V lookup: CDR1 SGHRS, CDR2 YFSETQ. The CDR3 loop spans 15 amino acids. CDR3 sequence: CASSAGNKNNSPLHF. In nucleotides, the CDR3 is TGCGCCAGCAGCGCGGGTAACAAGAATAATTCACCCCTCCACTTT.

The chain employs TRBV9 and TRBJ2-7, with TRBD2 identical over 10 bases. The length of the CDR3 is 15 residues. Germline V CDR1 and CDR2: SGDLS, YYNGEE. J gave up 5 bases and V 2 bases, and 7 bases lay outside the gene matches. The CDR3 DNA follows: TGTGCCAGCAGCGTTGAAACTAGCGGGACCCACGAGCAGTACTTC. Protein: CASSVETSGTHEQYF.

On this clone: Relative to the germline gene, one junction end is altered; a read error may explain this. The chain employs TRBV19 and TRBJ2-5; D is uncertain. Germline CDR1 and CDR2: LNHDA and SQIVND (reference sequence). There are 12 residues in the CDR3. CDR3: CASSVEGETQYF. As DNA, the CDR3 is TGTGCCAGTAGTGTAGAAGGAGAGACCCAGTACTTC.

V usage is TRBV5-1 and J usage is TRBJ2-3; 9 nucleotides align to TRBD2. The CDR3 covers 15 residues. CDR1 SGHRS and CDR2 YFSETQ come from the germline V gene. The ends lost 0 bases at V and 4 bases at J; junction bases unmatched: 3. The DNA for the CDR3 is TGCGCCAGCAGCTTGGCTCGACTAGCGGCAGATACGCAGTATTTT. Translated: CASSLARLAADTQYF.

This clone was counted a single time. The V gene is TRBV29-1, the J gene TRBJ2-7; possible D gene TRBD1, 6 bases. There are 12 residues in the CDR3. Deletions cut 6 bases from V and 3 bases from J, with 12 bases between. Germline V gene lookup returns CDR1 SQVTM and CDR2 ANQGSEA. The CDR3 sequence: CSVRGHLYEQYF. CDR3 nucleotides: TGCAGCGTCCGGGGACACCTCTACGAGCAGTACTTC.

The chain joins TRBV18 to TRBJ2-1, with D perhaps matching TRBD1 or TRBD2 (5 bases each). Trimming took 9 bases from V and 4 from J, leaving 7 bases between them. CDR3 length: 11 residues. Germline loops: CDR1 KGHSH, CDR2 LQKENI. The CDR3 spells CASGGYNEQFF. The CDR3 DNA reads TGTGCCAGTGGGGGTTACAATGAGCAGTTCTTC.

The chain couples TRBV2 to TRBJ1-4; no firm D call. There are 14 residues in the CDR3. Trimming pared 3 bases from V and 0 bases from J, leaving 5 bases between. Germline V lookup: CDR1 SNHLY, CDR2 FYNNEI. CDR3: CASSDVATNEKLFF. CDR3 DNA: TGTGCCAGCAGTGACGTAGCAACTAATGAAAAACTGTTTTTT.

The sample holds one count of this clone. The V call is TRBV28, the J call TRBJ2-1; a possible D gene is TRBD1 (5 bases). This CDR3 is 20 amino acids long. The V end was cut by 6 bases, the J end by 4 bases, with 31 bases between. Germline V gene sequence: CDR1 MDHEN, CDR2 SYDVKM. CDR3: CASRRPSVPSQGISYNEQFF. CDR3 coding DNA: TGTGCCAGCAGGCGTCCATCAGTCCCCTCCCAGGGAATATCATACAATGAGCAGTTCTTC.